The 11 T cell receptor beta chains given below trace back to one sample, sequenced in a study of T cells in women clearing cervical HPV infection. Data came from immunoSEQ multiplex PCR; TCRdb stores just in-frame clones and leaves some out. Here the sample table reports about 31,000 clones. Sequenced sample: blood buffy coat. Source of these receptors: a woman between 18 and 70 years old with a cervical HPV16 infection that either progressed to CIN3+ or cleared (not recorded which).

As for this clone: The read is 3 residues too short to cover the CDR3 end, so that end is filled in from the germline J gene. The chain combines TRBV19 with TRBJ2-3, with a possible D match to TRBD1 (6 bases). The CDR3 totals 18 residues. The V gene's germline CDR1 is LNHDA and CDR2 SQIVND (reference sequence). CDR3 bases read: TGTGCCAGTAGTATAGACCCCCTACGACAGGCTAGCAATCAGCCG. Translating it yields CASSIDPLRQASNQP. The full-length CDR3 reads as CASSIDPLRQASNQPQYF.

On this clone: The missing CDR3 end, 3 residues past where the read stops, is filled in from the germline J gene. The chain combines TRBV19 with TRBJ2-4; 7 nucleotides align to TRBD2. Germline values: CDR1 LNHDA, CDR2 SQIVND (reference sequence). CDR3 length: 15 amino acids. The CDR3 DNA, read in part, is TGTGCCAGTATTAAGAGGGCCGGGGGGTTCTATGGT. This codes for CASIKRAGGFYG. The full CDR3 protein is CASIKRAGGFYGQYF.

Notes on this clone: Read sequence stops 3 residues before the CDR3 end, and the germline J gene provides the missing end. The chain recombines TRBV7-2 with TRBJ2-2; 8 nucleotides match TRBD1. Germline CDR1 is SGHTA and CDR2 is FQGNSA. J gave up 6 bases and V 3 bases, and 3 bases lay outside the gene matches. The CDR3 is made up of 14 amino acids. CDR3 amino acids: CASSLLQGAGELFF. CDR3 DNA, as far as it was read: TGTGCCAGCAGCTTGTTACAGGGGGCCGGGGAG.

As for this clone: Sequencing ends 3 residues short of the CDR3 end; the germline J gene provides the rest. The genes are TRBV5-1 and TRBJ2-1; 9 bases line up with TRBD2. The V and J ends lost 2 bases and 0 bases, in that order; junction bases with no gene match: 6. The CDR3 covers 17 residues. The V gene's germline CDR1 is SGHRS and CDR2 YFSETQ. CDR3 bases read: TGCGCCAGCAGCTTACTAGCGGGTATGCTCTCCTACAATGAG. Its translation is CASSLLAGMLSYNE. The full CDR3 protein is CASSLLAGMLSYNEQFF.

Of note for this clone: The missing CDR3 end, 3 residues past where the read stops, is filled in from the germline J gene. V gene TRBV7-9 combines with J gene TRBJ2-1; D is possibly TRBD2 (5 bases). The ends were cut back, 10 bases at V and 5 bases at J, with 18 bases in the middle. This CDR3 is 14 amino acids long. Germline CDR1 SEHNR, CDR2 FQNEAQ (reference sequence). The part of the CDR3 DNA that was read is TGTGCCACCCTGGAGAGAGCGGTTCACAATGAG. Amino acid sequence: CATLERAVHNE. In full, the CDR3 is CATLERAVHNEQFF. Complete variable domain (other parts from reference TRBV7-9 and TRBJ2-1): DTGVSQNPRHKITKRGQNVTFRCDPISEHNRLYWYRQTLGQGPEFLTYFQNEAQLEKSRLLSDRFSAERPKGSFSTLEIQRTEQGDSAMYLCATLERAVHNEQFFGPGTRLTVL.

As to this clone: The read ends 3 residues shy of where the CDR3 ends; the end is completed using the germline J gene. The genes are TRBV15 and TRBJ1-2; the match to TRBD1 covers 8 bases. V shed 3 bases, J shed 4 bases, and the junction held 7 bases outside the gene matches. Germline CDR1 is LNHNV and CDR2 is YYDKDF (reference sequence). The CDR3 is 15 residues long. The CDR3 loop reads CATSSRDRSSYGYTF. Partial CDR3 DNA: TGTGCCACCAGCAGCCGGGACAGGAGCTCCTATGGC.

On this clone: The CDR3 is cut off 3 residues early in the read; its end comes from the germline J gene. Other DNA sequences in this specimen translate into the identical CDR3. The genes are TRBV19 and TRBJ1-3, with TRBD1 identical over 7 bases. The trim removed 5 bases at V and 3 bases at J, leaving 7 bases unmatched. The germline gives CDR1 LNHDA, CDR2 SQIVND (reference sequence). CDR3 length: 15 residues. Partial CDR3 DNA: TGTGCCAGTAGTTTTCCGGGACAGCTTGGAAACACC. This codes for CASSFPGQLGNT. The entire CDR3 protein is CASSFPGQLGNTIYF.

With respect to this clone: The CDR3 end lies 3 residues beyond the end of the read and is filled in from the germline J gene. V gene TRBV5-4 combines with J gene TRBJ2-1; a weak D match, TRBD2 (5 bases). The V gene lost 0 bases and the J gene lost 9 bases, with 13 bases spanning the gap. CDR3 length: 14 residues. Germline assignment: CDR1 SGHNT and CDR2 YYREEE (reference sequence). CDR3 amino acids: CASSLAGGFGEQFF. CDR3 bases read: TGTGCCAGCAGCTTGGCGGGCGGGTTTGGTGAG. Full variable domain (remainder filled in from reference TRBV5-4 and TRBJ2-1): ETGVTQSPTHLIKTRGQQVTLRCSSQSGHNTVSWYQQALGQGPQFIFQYYREEENGRGNFPPRFSGLQFPNYSSELNVNALELDDSALYLCASSLAGGFGEQFFGPGTRLTVL.

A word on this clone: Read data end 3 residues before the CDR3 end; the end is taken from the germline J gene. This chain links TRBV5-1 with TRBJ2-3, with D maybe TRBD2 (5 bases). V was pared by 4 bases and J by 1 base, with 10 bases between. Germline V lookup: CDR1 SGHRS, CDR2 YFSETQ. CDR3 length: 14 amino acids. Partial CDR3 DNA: TGCGCCAGCAGCCCACCCGGGGGCACAGATACG. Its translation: CASSPPGGTDT. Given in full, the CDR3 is CASSPPGGTDTQYF.

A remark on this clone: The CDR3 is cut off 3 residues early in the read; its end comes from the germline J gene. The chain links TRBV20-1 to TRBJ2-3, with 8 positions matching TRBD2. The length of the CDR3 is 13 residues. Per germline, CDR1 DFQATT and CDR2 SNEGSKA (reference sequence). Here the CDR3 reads CSASPRRGETQYF. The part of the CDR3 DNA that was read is TGCAGTGCTAGCCCTAGGCGGGGGGAGACG.

CDR3 residues: CSVLGLAGGLEAFF. Partial CDR3 DNA: TGCAGCGTGTTGGGACTAGCGGGAGGGTTGGAA. This sequence joins TRBV29-1 and TRBJ1-1; perhaps TRBD1 as D (5 bases). The read finishes 3 residues shy of the CDR3 end, and the germline J gene is used to complete it. The CDR3 consists of 14 residues. CDR1 is SQVTM and CDR2 is ANQGSEA in the germline V gene.